A single sample is the source of the 27 T cell receptor beta chains below, sequenced in a study of response to subunit inactivated influenza vaccine. MiXCR was run by TCRdb on the RT-PCR reads, yielding one entry per CDR3 protein. This table holds about 700,000 distinct CDR3 sequences, 13% to 15% found once. Material: PBMCs from blood, obtained roughly 2 weeks before vaccination. The source is a man between 50 and 59 years old who received an inactivated influenza vaccine.

The chain joins TRBV6-5 to TRBJ2-7, with no clear D. From germline, CDR1 is MNHEY and CDR2 SVGAGI. V was cut by 8 bases and J by 5 bases, with 10 bases left in between. CDR3 size: 11 residues. DNA of the CDR3: TGTGCCAGCGTTAATGGCAACGAGCAGTACTTC. Translated, it gives CASVNGNEQYF.

This sequence joins TRBV28 and TRBJ2-7, with TRBD2 matching 7 bases. This CDR3 has 17 residues. Losses at the gene ends were 3 bases for V and 0 bases for J; bases not matched to a gene: 11. Germline CDR1 is MDHEN and CDR2 is SYDVKM. The CDR3 sequence is CASSFLPSTGGSYEQYF. In DNA form, the CDR3 reads TGTGCCAGCAGTTTCCTTCCTTCGACGGGGGGCTCCTACGAGCAGTACTTC.

The chain recombines TRBV20-1 with TRBJ2-3, with TRBD2 matching over 8 bases. The CDR3 length is 14 residues. With V trimmed by 0 bases and J by 6 bases, 5 bases remained unmatched. From germline, CDR1 is DFQATT and CDR2 SNEGSKA (reference sequence). This chain's CDR3 is CSARDVAGGDTQYF. The CDR3 nucleotides are TGCAGTGCTAGAGATGTCGCGGGAGGCGATACGCAGTATTTT.

This clonotype was observed a few times. This chain connects TRBV29-1 to TRBJ1-3; 8 nucleotides align to TRBD1. The V segment lost 7 bases and the J segment 2 bases; nucleotides outside the gene matches: 4. Germline-derived CDR1 and CDR2 are SQVTM and ANQGSEA. The CDR3 is 13 amino acids. For the CDR3, the DNA is TGCAGCGCTGGACAGGGACCTGGAAACACCATATATTTT. Protein product: CSAGQGPGNTIYF.

The chain uses TRBV6-4 and TRBJ1-2; 10 bases line up with TRBD1. The CDR3 sequence is 14 residues long. Germline values: CDR1 MRHNA, CDR2 SNTAGT. J lost 4 bases, V lost 3 bases, and 2 bases had no gene match. The DNA of the CDR3 is TGTGCCAGCAGTGAGGGGACAGGGGTCTATGGCTACACCTTC. Translated: CASSEGTGVYGYTF.

This chain uses TRBV5-1 with TRBJ2-3, with TRBD2 as a possible D gene (6 bases). CDR1 is SGHRS, CDR2 YFSETQ, per germline. V lost 2 bases, J lost 2 bases, and 9 bases lay in between. CDR3 size: 14 residues. Here the CDR3 reads CASSFPSDTDTQYF. CDR3 coding DNA: TGCGCCAGCAGCTTTCCTAGCGACACAGATACGCAGTATTTT.

This clonotype has more than one count but fewer than ten. V gene TRBV6-5 combines with J gene TRBJ2-3; D is undetermined. The V gene lost 4 bases and the J gene lost 6 bases, with 14 bases spanning the gap. The CDR3 runs to 14 residues. CDR1 and CDR2 from the germline V gene are MNHEY and SVGAGI. CDR3 residues: CASSSPGPRDTQYF. CDR3 nucleotide sequence: TGTGCCAGCAGTTCGCCCGGGCCGAGGGATACGCAGTATTTT.

The chain combines TRBV29-1 with TRBJ2-3; TRBD2 matches 15 bases. Germline V gene sequence: CDR1 SQVTM, CDR2 ANQGSEA. The trim removed 5 bases at V and 4 bases at J, leaving 1 base unmatched. The length of the CDR3 is 14 residues. This CDR3 reads CSVWTSGRADTQYF. The CDR3, as DNA: TGCAGCGTTTGGACTAGCGGGAGGGCAGATACGCAGTATTTT.

This chain uses TRBV20-1 with TRBJ2-2, with D possibly called TRBD1 or TRBD2 (5 bases each). Trimming took off 3 bases at V and 6 bases at J, with 17 bases between the two ends. The CDR3 consists of 15 residues. From germline, CDR1 is DFQATT and CDR2 SNEGSKA (reference sequence). CDR3 protein: CSARVTGTLPGELFF. The CDR3 DNA follows: TGCAGTGCTAGGGTGACCGGGACCCTCCCCGGGGAGCTGTTTTTT.

This clonotype occurred a few times. The genes are TRBV4-1 and TRBJ2-3; 8 bases agree with TRBD2. The CDR3 is 17 residues long. In germline, CDR1 is MGHRA, CDR2 YSYEKL. V gave up 0 bases and J gave up 2 bases; unmatched junction bases: 7. In DNA, the CDR3 is TGCGCCAGCAGCCAAGATGGGGCGGGGGGCTTCACAGATACGCAGTATTTT. This gives the protein CASSQDGAGGFTDTQYF.

This clonotype was seen at least ten times. V gene TRBV29-1 combines with J gene TRBJ1-2; a possible D gene is TRBD1 (5 bases). The V end lost 6 bases, the J end lost 6 bases, and 8 bases lay between the germline ends. This CDR3 region has 10 residues. From germline, CDR1 is SQVTM and CDR2 ANQGSEA. CDR3: CSVRDHGYTF. DNA for the CDR3: TGCAGCGTCAGGGATCATGGCTACACCTTC.

This clonotype has just a few counts. This rearrangement joins TRBV2 to TRBJ1-1; D is possibly TRBD1 (5 bases). Per the germline V gene, CDR1 is SNHLY and CDR2 is FYNNEI. The CDR3 consists of 14 residues. V gave up 6 bases and J gave up 3 bases, with 14 bases separating them. In DNA form, the CDR3 reads TGTGCCAGCAGGCTCAGGGAGAGTGACACTGAAGCTTTCTTT. As protein: CASRLRESDTEAFF.

This clonotype has more than one count but fewer than ten. V gene TRBV20-1 combines with J gene TRBJ2-7, with 8 bases that match TRBD1. Trimming cost V 5 bases and J 0 bases; bases outside gene matches: 6. The length of the CDR3 is 14 residues. Germline CDR1 and CDR2: DFQATT and SNEGSKA (reference sequence). CDR3 in DNA: TGCAGTGCTCCGACAGGGGCGTCCTCCTACGAGCAGTACTTC. This gives the protein CSAPTGASSYEQYF.

The chain is built from TRBV5-1 and TRBJ2-7, with 7 bases that match TRBD1. Germline CDR1 and CDR2: SGHRS and YFSETQ. V shed 4 bases and J 1 base; nucleotides not matched to a gene: 5. CDR3 length: 14 amino acids. The CDR3 reads CASSQGDTSYEQYF. CDR3 bases: TGCGCCAGCAGCCAGGGGGACACTTCCTACGAGCAGTACTTC.

In the case of this clonotype: A much larger clone lies one base from this, so it may be a read error. The J gene is TRBJ1-6, the V gene TRBV12-3 or TRBV12-4; D gene ambiguous. The CDR3 sequence is 13 residues long. The CDR3 loop is CASSPTTVSPLLF. The CDR3 bases are TGTGCCAGCAGTCCCACGACTGTTTCACCCCTCCTCTTT.

This clonotype was seen more than once but under ten times. The J gene is TRBJ2-1, the V gene TRBV6-2 or TRBV6-3, with TRBD2 identical over 8 bases. The germline V gene has CDR1 MNHEY and CDR2 SVGEGT. CDR3 length: 18 residues. J gave up 4 bases and V 2 bases, and 13 bases lay outside the gene matches. CDR3 sequence: CASSYNSGRAETYNEQFF. As DNA, the CDR3 is TGTGCCAGCAGTTACAACAGCGGGAGAGCCGAGACTTACAATGAGCAGTTCTTC.

The chain recombines TRBV3-1 with TRBJ1-6; 7 positions agree with TRBD1. CDR1 is LGHDT and CDR2 is YNNKEL in the germline V gene (reference sequence). Germline trimming cut 6 bases from V and 6 bases from J; bases unmatched to any gene: 5. The CDR3 extends over 14 amino acids. The CDR3 nucleotides read TGTGCCAGCAGTCAGGGGGAATTTAATTCACCCCTCCACTTT. It is translated as CASSQGEFNSPLHF.

CDR3 protein: CASSAGTGGVYTF. The CDR3 DNA is TGTGCCAGCAGCGCCGGGACAGGGGGCGTCTACACCTTC. The V and J genes are TRBV2 and TRBJ1-2; TRBD1 matches at 12 bases. CDR1 and CDR2 (germline): SNHLY, FYNNEI. V lost 6 bases and J lost 10; bases outside the gene matches: 6. The CDR3 covers 13 residues. Full variable domain (remainder filled in from reference TRBV2 and TRBJ1-2): EPEVTQTPSHQVTQMGQEVILRCVPISNHLYFYWYRQILGQKVEFLVSFYNNEISEKSEIFDDQFSVERPDGSNFTLKIRSTKLEDSAMYFCASSAGTGGVYTFGSGTRLTVV.

The chain combines TRBV20-1 with TRBJ2-5, with a possible D match to TRBD1 (5 bases). Germline CDR1 reads DFQATT; CDR2 reads SNEGSKA (reference sequence). Deletions cut 0 bases from V and 9 bases from J, with 20 bases between. This CDR3 contains 15 residues. CDR3 sequence: CSARDVREIIWAQYF. CDR3 bases: TGCAGTGCTAGAGATGTCAGGGAAATAATCTGGGCCCAGTACTTC.

There are many counts of this clonotype. J is TRBJ2-1 and V is TRBV11-2, with 9 bases aligning to TRBD2. The J segment lost 4 bases and the V segment lost 7 bases, leaving 2 bases of the junction unmatched. Germline V gene data show CDR1 as SGHAT and CDR2 as FQNNGV. This CDR3 region has 13 residues. The CDR3 DNA follows: TGTGCCAGCATGCTAGCGGGGTACAATGAGCAGTTCTTC. Protein: CASMLAGYNEQFF.

This clonotype occurred a few times. The rearrangement links TRBV21-1 to TRBJ1-5; no DNA check was done on the table's D call, TRBD1. TRBV21-1 is labeled a pseudogene. The CDR3 consists of 14 residues. The CDR3 loop reads CASPHTRFAQPQHF. CDR3 sequence (DNA): TGTGCCAGCCCACATACCCGGTTCGCTCAGCCCCAGCATTTT.

This clonotype was found a few times. The chain uses TRBV6-5 and TRBJ2-7, with D possibly being TRBD1 (7 bases). V shed 6 bases and J shed 5 bases, with 17 bases lying between them. The CDR3 is 14 residues long. CDR1 and CDR2 from the germline V gene are MNHEY and SVGAGI. As DNA, the CDR3 is TGTGCCAGCAGGGACCAGGGGGGCAGGAACGAGCAGTACTTC. Amino acid sequence: CASRDQGGRNEQYF.

A few counts support this clonotype. The rearrangement uses TRBV28 and TRBJ1-4; D is uncertain. The CDR3 spans 14 residues. Trimming stripped 6 bases from V and 0 bases from J, with 8 bases between. Germline-derived CDR1 and CDR2 are MDHEN and SYDVKM. The CDR3 sequence: CASSPTPTNEKLFF. The CDR3 coding sequence is TGTGCCAGCAGCCCGACACCAACTAATGAAAAACTGTTTTTT. The variable domain in full, completed from reference TRBV28 and TRBJ1-4, reads DVKVTQSSRYLVKRTGEKVFLECVQDMDHENMFWYRQDPGLGLRLIYFSYDVKMKEKGDIPEGYSVSREKKERFSLILESASTNQTSMYLCASSPTPTNEKLFFGSGTQLSVL.

This clonotype was seen a handful of times. This chain connects TRBV20-1 to TRBJ2-3, with a possible D match to TRBD2 (5 bases). The CDR3 is made up of 15 amino acids. The germline gives CDR1 DFQATT, CDR2 SNEGSKA (reference sequence). V was trimmed by 4 bases and J by 3 bases, leaving 17 bases between them. The DNA of the CDR3 is TGCAGTGCTAACAGACCGGGGATTCGGACAGATACGCAGTATTTT. Its translation: CSANRPGIRTDTQYF.

Worth noting for this clonotype: Germline is not matched at one junction end, which may reflect a read error. V usage is TRBV7-2 and J usage is TRBJ1-1; perhaps TRBD1 as D (5 bases). From germline, CDR1 is SGHTA and CDR2 FQGNSA. The CDR3 runs 17 residues. This CDR3 reads CASSLAWAGGTNIEAFF. CDR3 coding DNA: TGTGCCAGCAGCTTAGCGTGGGCAGGCGGGACGAACATTGAAGCTTTCTTT.

V and J are TRBV29-1 and TRBJ1-1; D is undetermined. There are 16 residues in the CDR3. The ends were cut back, 4 bases at V and 0 bases at J, with 18 bases in the middle. Germline-derived CDR1 and CDR2 are SQVTM and ANQGSEA. The CDR3 spells CSVVSTGIKMNTEAFF. CDR3 nucleotides: TGCAGCGTTGTATCAACTGGAATTAAGATGAACACTGAAGCTTTCTTT.

This clonotype was counted ten times or more. The chain carries TRBV6-2 or TRBV6-3 and TRBJ1-1; D unresolved. This CDR3 is 12 amino acids long. Trimming removed 7 bases from V and 3 bases from J, with 9 bases in between. Per germline, CDR1 MNHEY and CDR2 SVGEGT. The CDR3 DNA reads as TGTGCCAGCAATAATTGGGACACTGAAGCTTTCTTT. It yields the protein CASNNWDTEAFF.